The clone carrying this TCR beta chain has ten or more counts. Its antigen remains unidentified. TCRdb reprocessed the 5' RACE reads via MiXCR and lists one record per CDR3 protein. Among approximately 890,000 distinct CDR3 sequences listed, about 12% were seen once. These data come from a study of identical twins. Study-wide points: Abundant beta clonotypes from cord blood had fewer insertions, unlike memory repertoires, which showed none.

This CDR3 region has 14 residues. V was pared by 5 bases and J by 0 bases, with 7 bases between. Germline CDR1 is MNHNS and CDR2 is SASEGT. This sample was shared with a second study, whose subject was yellow fever vaccine responses in identical twins.

Sample: PBMCs. The receptor was derived from a woman under 30 in good health. V usage is TRBV6-1 and J usage is TRBJ2-2; D call uncertain. CDR3 sequence: CASSQSANTGELFF. The CDR3 DNA reads TGTGCCAGCAGTCAAAGCGCGAACACCGGGGAGCTGTTTTTT.